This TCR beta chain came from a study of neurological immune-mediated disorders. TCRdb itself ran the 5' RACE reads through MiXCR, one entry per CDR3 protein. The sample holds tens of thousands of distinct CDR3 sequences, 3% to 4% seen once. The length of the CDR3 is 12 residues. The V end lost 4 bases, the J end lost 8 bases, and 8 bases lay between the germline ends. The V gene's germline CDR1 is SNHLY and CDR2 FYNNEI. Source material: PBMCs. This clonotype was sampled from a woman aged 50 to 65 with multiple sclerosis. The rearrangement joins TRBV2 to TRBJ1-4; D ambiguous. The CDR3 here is CASSARGEKLFF. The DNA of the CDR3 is TGTGCCAGCAGTGCAAGAGGCGAAAAACTGTTTTTT.